The clone carrying this TCR beta chain was picked up a small number of times. Its cognate antigen is unknown. These data are taken from a study of blood T cells in healthy people across ages. The individuals who served as donors were healthy Caucasians living in Russia, aged roughly 6 to 100. Every sample yielded at least 6.5 million isolated PBMCs. The CDR3 contains 15 residues. Trimming removed 7 bases from V and 6 bases from J, with 19 bases in between. Per the germline V gene, CDR1 is LGHDT and CDR2 is YNNKEL (reference sequence). Using a J-beta primer mix together with a sample-barcoded 5' primer, a second PCR was run for roughly 7 to 11 cycles. All samples yielded 3 million or more CDR3-containing paired-end reads. One entry per CDR3 protein results from TCRdb running MiXCR on the 5' RACE reads. This sample has around 650,000 distinct CDR3 sequences, with around two fifths found just once. General observations from the study: Expanded clonotype changes were possibly confounded by unknown donor CMV status.

Sequenced material: blood. This rearrangement joins TRBV3-1 to TRBJ2-1, with D perhaps TRBD1 or TRBD2 (6 bases each). The receptor was derived from a man older than 75 in good health. The CDR3 nucleotides are TGTGCCAGCATCTCAAGGAGGGGGGAAACCAATGAGCAGTTCTTC. Protein: CASISRRGETNEQFF.